One and the same sample provided the 30 T cell receptor beta chains below, sequenced in a study of CD8+CD57+ T cells in acquired aplastic anemia. Genomic DNA, serving as template, underwent TCR beta VDJ and CDR3 profiling. TCRdb processed the reads anew with MiXCR; each CDR3 protein has one entry. The sample consists of fewer than 250,000 distinct CDR3 sequences, around 46% of them appearing once. Patients selected for sequencing had displayed CD8+CD57+ cell expansion by flow cytometry. Sequences were obtained from sorted CD4+, CD8+, or CD8+CD57+ T cells (not recorded which) from PBMCs. The receptors come from a human donor with aplastic anemia.

This clonotype was counted only a few times. This chain links TRBV24-1 with TRBJ1-1, with TRBD1 identical over 7 bases. Unmatched junction bases numbered 4, after V lost 3 bases and J lost 1 base. CDR1 and CDR2 from the germline V gene are KGHDR and SFDVKD. The CDR3 contains 15 residues. The CDR3 region is CATSDPRQGNTEAFF. Written as DNA, the CDR3 is TGTGCCACCAGTGATCCACGACAGGGGAACACTGAAGCTTTCTTT.

This clonotype was detected ten times or more. The chain is built from TRBV27 and TRBJ1-2, with unresolved D. Germline loops: CDR1 MNHEY, CDR2 SMNVEV (reference sequence). Trimming shortened V by 4 bases and J by 3 bases, and 9 bases separated the two germline ends. This CDR3 is 13 amino acids long. CDR3 in amino acids: CASSYREDYGYTF. Here the CDR3 DNA reads TGTGCCAGCAGTTATAGGGAAGACTATGGCTACACCTTC.

The chain employs TRBV5-1 and TRBJ2-7, with D uncertain. Per the germline V gene, CDR1 is SGHRS and CDR2 is YFSETQ. The length of the CDR3 is 14 residues. Trimming cost V 3 bases and J 3 bases, with 13 bases left between them. The CDR3 nucleotides are TGCGCCAGCAGCTGGGCTGATCCTGGCTACGAGCAGTACTTC. Protein sequence: CASSWADPGYEQYF.

The J gene is TRBJ2-7, the V gene TRBV7-6; 7 positions agree with TRBD2. J was trimmed by 6 bases and V by 3 bases; bases with no gene match: 8. The CDR3 has 14 amino acids. CDR1 SGHVS and CDR2 FNYEAQ come from the germline V gene. CDR3 in amino acids: CASSFERGIGEQYF. In nucleotides, the CDR3 is TGTGCCAGCAGCTTCGAGCGGGGTATTGGCGAGCAGTACTTC.

This clonotype was seen ten or more times. The chain carries TRBV7-6 and TRBJ2-1; D may match TRBD1 or TRBD2 (5 bases each). The CDR3 spans 15 residues. V lost 5 bases and J 8 bases, leaving 19 bases between the germline ends. The V gene's germline CDR1 is SGHVS and CDR2 FNYEAQ. CDR3 residues: CASSRTGAFGDEQFF. As DNA, the CDR3 is TGTGCCAGCAGCCGGACTGGGGCCTTTGGGGATGAGCAGTTCTTC.

This clonotype was seen at least ten times. The V and J genes are TRBV25-1 and TRBJ2-2; 9 bases map to TRBD1. V was pared by 6 bases and J by 4 bases, with 18 bases of the junction left unmatched. CDR1 is MGHDK and CDR2 is SYGVNS in the germline V gene. CDR3 length: 19 amino acids. The CDR3 DNA is TGTGCCAGCAGCGCTATCAAAACAGGGGGCGCAGGGCGCACCGGGGAGCTGTTTTTT. Translation gives CASSAIKTGGAGRTGELFF.

The rearrangement links TRBV6-6 to TRBJ2-7; D ambiguous. V was clipped by 5 bases and J by 3 bases, with 11 bases between them. CDR3 length: 13 amino acids. Germline V lookup: CDR1 MNHNY, CDR2 SVGAGI (reference sequence). The CDR3 reads CASSPGRNYEQYF. The CDR3 DNA is TGTGCCAGCAGTCCCGGACGGAACTACGAGCAGTACTTC.

This clonotype was seen only once. The chain has TRBV7-2 and TRBJ1-6; D call uncertain. The length of the CDR3 is 13 residues. Trimming left V 5 bases short and J 7 bases short, with 9 bases between. Germline-derived CDR1 and CDR2 are SGHTA and FQGNSA. DNA for the CDR3: TGTGCCAGCAGCCCAGAGGCGAATTCACCCCTCCACTTT. The encoded protein is CASSPEANSPLHF.

The rearrangement joins TRBV5-4 to TRBJ1-1; perhaps TRBD1 as D (5 bases). V lost 6 bases, J lost 1 base, and 10 bases lay in between. The CDR3 extends over 13 amino acids. From germline, CDR1 is SGHNT and CDR2 YYREEE (reference sequence). In DNA, the CDR3 is TGTGCCAGCAACTCCGGGGGGAACACTGAAGCTTTCTTT. As protein: CASNSGGNTEAFF.

V is TRBV12-3 or TRBV12-4 and J is TRBJ1-1; D perhaps matches TRBD1 (6 bases). This CDR3 contains 17 residues. Trimming removed 6 bases at V and 1 base at J, with 21 bases between. CDR3 residues: CASRSLPGTQKNTEAFF. The CDR3, as DNA: TGTGCCAGCAGAAGCCTTCCCGGGACACAAAAGAACACTGAAGCTTTCTTT.

This clonotype was observed once. The chain has TRBV20-1 and TRBJ2-7, with 9 bases aligning to TRBD2. The CDR3 covers 13 residues. The germline CDR1 and CDR2 sequences are DFQATT and SNEGSKA (reference sequence). V shed 2 bases, J shed 6 bases, and the junction held 5 bases outside the gene matches. For the CDR3, the DNA is TGCAGTGCTAGACAGCGGGAGGCCTCCGAGCAGTACTTC. Encoded protein: CSARQREASEQYF.

This clonotype was detected once. It is unclear where the CDR3 begins or ends on the DNA, so no DNA is shown, and the CDR3 is as TCRdb lists it. This rearrangement joins TRBV7-9 to TRBJ2-7; the D call of TRBD1 is as the table states it, not checked on the DNA. The germline V gene has CDR1 SEHNR and CDR2 FQNEAQ (reference sequence). The CDR3 length equals 21 residues, ends included. The CDR3 reads CASSIYLCSVELPGQYYEQYF.

This clonotype was seen a few times. The V gene is TRBV30, the J gene TRBJ2-1; perhaps TRBD1 as D (5 bases). The CDR3 is 13 amino acids. The V end was cut by 0 bases, the J end by 9 bases, with 12 bases between. Germline V gives CDR1 GTSNPN, CDR2 SVGIG (reference sequence). This chain's CDR3 is CAWSVLGPGEQFF. The CDR3 DNA follows: TGTGCCTGGAGTGTACTGGGGCCCGGTGAGCAGTTCTTC.

This sequence joins TRBV15 and TRBJ1-6; unclear D gene. This CDR3 region has 15 residues. CDR1 and CDR2 from the germline V gene are LNHNV and YYDKDF (reference sequence). Between the trimmed V and J ends, which lost 0 bases and 7 bases, there was a span of 10 bases. In nucleotides, the CDR3 is TGTGCCACCAGCAGAGAGGGTTCGGGGAATTCACCCCTCCACTTT. Translating gives CATSREGSGNSPLHF.

This clonotype has ten or more counts. The V gene is TRBV6-1, the J gene TRBJ2-7, with 9 bases identical to TRBD1. The CDR3 loop spans 13 amino acids. CDR1 MNHNS and CDR2 SASEGT come from the germline V gene. V gave up 8 bases and J gave up 2 bases; unmatched junction bases: 4. CDR3 residues: CASGGTGTYEQYF. The CDR3 coding sequence is TGTGCCAGCGGTGGGACAGGGACCTACGAGCAGTACTTC.

V usage is TRBV9 and J usage is TRBJ1-2; the match to TRBD1 covers 9 bases. Germline trimming cut 5 bases from V and 5 bases from J; bases unmatched to any gene: 10. In germline, CDR1 is SGDLS, CDR2 YYNGEE. This CDR3 contains 15 residues. CDR3 protein: CASSGTGYTEYGYTF. The DNA for the CDR3 is TGTGCCAGCAGTGGGACAGGGTATACAGAATATGGCTACACCTTC.

The chain has TRBV29-1 and TRBJ2-7; a weak D match, TRBD2 (6 bases). Germline V CDR1 and CDR2: SQVTM, ANQGSEA. Trimming shortened V by 4 bases and J by 2 bases, and 15 bases separated the two germline ends. This CDR3 is built from 14 residues. The chain's CDR3 is CSVALLARAYEQYF. The CDR3 nucleotides read TGCAGCGTTGCCTTGCTAGCGCGGGCCTACGAGCAGTACTTC.

The rearrangement uses TRBV7-6 and TRBJ1-5; no reliable D call. V lost 5 bases and J lost 14, with 22 bases in between. CDR3 length equals 14 residues. CDR1 and CDR2 (germline): SGHVS, FNYEAQ. CDR3 sequence reads: CASSPGLADSYEHF. The CDR3 region has the DNA TGTGCCAGCAGCCCCGGGCTAGCGGATAGCTACGAGCATTTT. Variable domain in full (rest from reference TRBV7-6 and TRBJ1-5): GAGVSQSPRYKVTKRGQDVALRCDPISGHVSLYWYRQALGQGPEFLTYFNYEAQQDKSGLPNDRFSAERPEGSISTLTIQRTEQRDSAMYRCASSPGLADSYEHFGDGTRLSIL.

On this clonotype itself: One junction end disagrees with the germline gene, perhaps due to a read error. V and J are TRBV25-1 and TRBJ2-7; 7 bases match TRBD2. CDR1 and CDR2 from the germline V gene are MGHDK and SYGVNS. This CDR3 is built from 14 residues. In nucleotides, the CDR3 is TGTGCCAGCAGGGGGGAGGGGCTGGCCCACGAGCAGCACTTC. Translating it yields CASRGEGLAHEQHF.

There are a few counts of this clonotype. V gene TRBV25-1 combines with J gene TRBJ1-1, with a possible D match to TRBD1 (5 bases). The V gene lost 2 bases and the J gene lost 5 bases, with 21 bases spanning the gap. The CDR3 contains 17 residues. Per the germline V gene, CDR1 is MGHDK and CDR2 is SYGVNS. DNA of the CDR3: TGTGCCAGCAGTGAAGGGGCTGGGAAGGCCCTTGGTACTGAAGCTTTCTTT. This translates into CASSEGAGKALGTEAFF.

The chain is built from TRBV11-2 and TRBJ2-3; 8 positions match TRBD1. Germline V gene data show CDR1 as SGHAT and CDR2 as FQNNGV. V was pared by 3 bases and J by 2 bases, with 7 bases of the junction left unmatched. The CDR3 length is 16 residues. The chain's CDR3 is CASSLDRDGLTDTQYF. The CDR3 nucleotides read TGTGCCAGCAGCTTGGACAGGGACGGTCTCACAGATACGCAGTATTTT.

This clonotype showed up many times. The V gene is TRBV19, the J gene TRBJ2-1; no reliable D call. The CDR3 spans 13 residues. V was cut by 4 bases and J by 7 bases, with 11 bases left in between. CDR1 is LNHDA and CDR2 is SQIVND in the germline V gene (reference sequence). The CDR3 protein is CASSTPPRNEQFF. The DNA for the CDR3 is TGTGCCAGTAGTACTCCGCCCCGGAATGAGCAGTTCTTC.

This clonotype is a singleton in its sample. The chain carries TRBV5-6 and TRBJ2-7, with D tentatively TRBD2 (6 bases). Germline loops: CDR1 SGHDT, CDR2 YYEEEE. This CDR3 has 15 residues. Trimming stripped 0 bases from V and 1 base from J, with 11 bases between. Written as DNA, the CDR3 is TGTGCCAGCAGCTTGGGGGGACTCCATTCCTACGAGCAGTACTTC. It codes for CASSLGGLHSYEQYF.

A few counts support this clonotype. The V gene is TRBV27, the J gene TRBJ2-2; 10 bases are a match to TRBD2. This CDR3 has 16 amino acids. Germline lookup yields CDR1 MNHEY and CDR2 SMNVEV (reference sequence). V dropped 4 bases and J dropped 5; count of bases not matched to a gene: 7. CDR3 sequence reads: CASSSKRGGGTGELFF. CDR3 in DNA: TGTGCCAGCAGTTCCAAGCGGGGGGGTGGAACCGGGGAGCTGTTTTTT.

This clonotype was counted a few times. The chain uses TRBV6-6 and TRBJ1-2, with a weak D call TRBD1 (6 bases). CDR1 is MNHNY, CDR2 SVGAGI, per germline (reference sequence). The length of the CDR3 is 13 residues. Deletions cut 4 bases from V and 1 base from J, with 7 bases between. The CDR3 nucleotides read TGTGCCAGCAGTTCGGACAGTAACTATGGCTACACCTTC. It is translated as CASSSDSNYGYTF.

As concerns this clonotype: One junction end does not reproduce the germline sequence, and a read error may be involved. CDR3 loop: CAGSLSTGAPEAFF. CDR3 DNA sequence: TGTGCCGGCAGTTTATCGACAGGGGCACCTGAAGCTTTCTTT. This chain uses TRBV27 with TRBJ1-1; the match to TRBD1 covers 8 bases. The CDR3 loop spans 14 amino acids. The germline CDR1 and CDR2 sequences are MNHEY and SMNVEV (reference sequence).

Notes on this clonotype: A much larger clone lies a single base off, so this may be a read error. The chain is built from TRBV27 and TRBJ2-7, with no clear D. The CDR3 contains 11 residues. The germline CDR1 and CDR2 sequences are MNHEY and SMNVEV (reference sequence). CDR3 in amino acids: CASSNPYEQHF. As DNA, the CDR3 is TGTGCCAGCAGTAACCCCTACGAGCAGCACTTC.

This clonotype has more than one count but fewer than ten. The CDR3 does not close with the conserved phenylalanine or tryptophan, likely indicating a read error. This sequence joins TRBV24-1 and TRBJ2-1; TRBD2 might be the D (6 bases). CDR3 size: 14 residues. From germline, CDR1 is KGHDR and CDR2 SFDVKD. Trimming cost V 4 bases and J 3 bases, with 9 bases left between them. The CDR3 spells CATSDSGLYNEQFL. The DNA of the CDR3 is TGTGCCACCAGTGACTCGGGACTCTACAATGAGCAGTTCCTC.

The chain couples TRBV2 to TRBJ1-2; D is undetermined. There are 10 residues in the CDR3. V shed 9 bases and J shed 6 bases, with 8 bases lying between them. Germline V gene lookup returns CDR1 SNHLY and CDR2 FYNNEI. The CDR3 sequence is CASINNGYTF. The CDR3 DNA is TGTGCCAGTATCAACAATGGCTACACCTTC.

This chain connects TRBV29-1 to TRBJ2-3; D gene uncertain. Germline V gene data show CDR1 as SQVTM and CDR2 as ANQGSEA. CDR3 length: 12 amino acids. Deletions cut 5 bases from V and 1 base from J, with 7 bases between. The CDR3 bases are TGCAGCGTTAATCCACGCACAGATACGCAGTATTTT. Translated: CSVNPRTDTQYF.